Reported below is one T cell receptor beta chain. The data belong to a study of identical twins. Per germline, CDR1 SQVTM and CDR2 ANQGSEA. V lost 8 bases and J lost 4, with 12 bases in between. The CDR3 sequence is 11 residues long. Each CDR3 protein is one row after TCRdb ran MiXCR on the 5' RACE reads. The table shows roughly 770,000 distinct CDR3 sequences, with roughly 20% occurring only once. Another study also made use of these data, one on T cells expressing NK-cell markers.

The chain recombines TRBV29-1 with TRBJ2-7, with a tentative D call TRBD2 (6 bases). What was sequenced was PBMCs. This TCR was sampled from a woman younger than 35 in good health. This CDR3 reads CSTGEVYEQYF. CDR3 sequence (DNA): TGCAGCACGGGGGAAGTGTACGAGCAGTACTTC.